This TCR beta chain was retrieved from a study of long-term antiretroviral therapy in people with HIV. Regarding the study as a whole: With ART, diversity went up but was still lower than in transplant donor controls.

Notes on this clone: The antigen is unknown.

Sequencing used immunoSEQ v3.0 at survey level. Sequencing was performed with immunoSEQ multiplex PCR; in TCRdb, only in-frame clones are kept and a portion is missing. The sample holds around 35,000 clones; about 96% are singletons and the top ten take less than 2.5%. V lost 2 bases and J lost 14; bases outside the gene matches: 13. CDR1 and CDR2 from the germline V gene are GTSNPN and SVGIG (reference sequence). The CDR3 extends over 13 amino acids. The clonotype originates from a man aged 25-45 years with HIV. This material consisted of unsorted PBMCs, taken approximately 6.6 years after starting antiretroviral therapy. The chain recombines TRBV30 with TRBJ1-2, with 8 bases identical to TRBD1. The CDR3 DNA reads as TGTGCCTGGAGTCCCACAGGGGGTTCCTATAGTACCTTC. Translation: CAWSPTGGSYSTF.